This passage covers 16 T cell receptor beta chains from one sample sequenced in a study of response to subunit inactivated influenza vaccine. TCRdb re-called the RT-PCR reads through MiXCR, storing one row per CDR3 protein. The sample includes under 850,000 distinct CDR3 sequences, less than 20% of them seen just once. The source was PBMCs from blood, collected 5 days after vaccination. The receptors were gathered from a man aged 45-65 years who received an inactivated influenza vaccine.

This clonotype showed up many times. This sequence joins TRBV7-2 and TRBJ1-4, with D unresolved. Trimming removed 8 bases at V and 0 bases at J, with 19 bases between. Germline V gene lookup returns CDR1 SGHTA and CDR2 FQGNSA. The CDR3 spans 17 residues. The CDR3 is CASSPEAGIATNEKLFF. The CDR3 DNA follows: TGTGCCAGCTCCCCGGAGGCGGGGATTGCAACTAATGAAAAACTGTTTTTT.

This clonotype was counted only a few times. The genes are TRBV20-1 and TRBJ2-1, with 8 bases identical to TRBD2. The germline CDR1 and CDR2 sequences are DFQATT and SNEGSKA (reference sequence). Germline trimming cut 1 base from V and 9 bases from J; bases unmatched to any gene: 8. The CDR3 runs to 14 residues. The CDR3 here is CSARGGLGRIEQFF. CDR3 coding DNA: TGCAGTGCTAGAGGGGGACTAGGGAGGATTGAGCAGTTCTTC.

This clonotype came up a few times. The chain links TRBV11-2 to TRBJ2-7; tentatively, D is TRBD2 (5 bases). Trimming pared 2 bases from V and 2 bases from J, leaving 16 bases between. The CDR3 covers 16 residues. From germline, CDR1 is SGHAT and CDR2 FQNNGV. The CDR3 protein is CASSLLERTMTYEQYF. In DNA form, the CDR3 reads TGTGCCAGCAGCTTATTGGAGCGGACGATGACCTACGAGCAGTACTTC.

The V gene is TRBV15, the J gene TRBJ1-1; D gene uncertain. The V end lost 7 bases, the J end lost 0 bases, and 9 bases lay between the germline ends. CDR3 length equals 13 residues. Germline V gives CDR1 LNHNV, CDR2 YYDKDF (reference sequence). The CDR3 spells CATNRGVNTEAFF. DNA for the CDR3: TGTGCCACCAATCGCGGGGTGAACACTGAAGCTTTCTTT. Full variable domain (rest looked up from reference TRBV15 and TRBJ1-1): DAMVIQNPRYQVTQFGKPVTLSCSQTLNHNVMYWYQQKSSQAPKLLFHYYDKDFNNEADTPDNFQSRRPNTSFCFLDIRSPGLGDTAMYLCATNRGVNTEAFFGQGTRLTVV.

The rearrangement uses TRBV6-2 or TRBV6-3 and TRBJ2-3; D is unresolved. Trimming took off 0 bases at V and 2 bases at J, with 9 bases between the two ends. The CDR3 extends over 15 amino acids. The germline CDR1 and CDR2 sequences are MNHEY and SVGEGT. This CDR3 is CASSYSIGLTDTQYF. CDR3 sequence (DNA): TGTGCCAGCAGTTACTCGATCGGCCTCACAGATACGCAGTATTTT.

There are a few counts of this clonotype. The gene calls are TRBV12-3 or TRBV12-4 and TRBJ2-5, with 10 bases matching TRBD2. Trimming at V came to 3 bases and at J to 9 bases, leaving 7 bases not matched to a gene. The CDR3 has 14 amino acids. This chain's CDR3 is CASSLASGSSPQYF. The CDR3 DNA reads TGTGCCAGCAGTTTGGCTAGCGGGAGTTCGCCCCAGTACTTC.

Comments on this clonotype: At one end the junction does not follow the germline gene, possibly because of a read error. This chain connects TRBV6-5 to TRBJ2-1; 7 bases align to TRBD1. This CDR3 contains 12 residues. Germline-derived CDR1 and CDR2 are MNHEY and SVGAGI. CDR3 in DNA: TGTGCCAGCAGTACCACAGGGGACAAGGAGTACTTC. Translated: CASSTTGDKEYF.

In its sample, this clonotype was seen a few times. This chain links TRBV10-3 with TRBJ2-3, with a weak D call TRBD2 (6 bases). This CDR3 has 14 amino acids. Germline V gene sequence: CDR1 ENHRY, CDR2 SYGVKD. V was cut by 7 bases and J by 2 bases, with 13 bases left in between. The CDR3 sequence: CAITAAGTTDTQYF. CDR3 nucleotides: TGTGCCATCACCGCGGCGGGGACCACAGATACGCAGTATTTT.

In the case of this clonotype: An end of the junction differs from the germline gene, which may be a read error. The chain couples TRBV2 to TRBJ2-6; the D gene is possibly TRBD2 (6 bases). Germline CDR1 SNHLY, CDR2 FYNNEI. This CDR3 is built from 17 residues. The chain's CDR3 is CASRGGDGSSGANVLSF. In DNA form, the CDR3 reads TGTGCCAGCAGGGGGGGTGACGGCTCCTCTGGGGCCAACGTCCTGAGTTTC.

The sample holds a few counts of this clonotype. The genes are TRBV10-1 and TRBJ2-3; TRBD2 aligns across 12 bases. After removal of 0 bases from V and 3 bases from J, the junction contained 16 bases not matched to a gene. Germline V lookup: CDR1 WNHNN, CDR2 SYGVQD (reference sequence). The length of the CDR3 is 21 residues. The CDR3 reads CASSESNRQTGTSGHTDTQYF. The CDR3 DNA follows: TGCGCCAGCAGTGAGTCGAATCGCCAAACCGGGACTAGCGGGCATACAGATACGCAGTATTTT.

In this sample, this clonotype turned up a few times. The rearrangement links TRBV15 to TRBJ2-1; D is undetermined. Trimming removed 2 bases from V and 8 bases from J, with 7 bases in between. This CDR3 contains 12 residues. Germline CDR1 reads LNHNV; CDR2 reads YYDKDF (reference sequence). The CDR3 nucleotides read TGTGCCACCAGCAGACCTAATCATGAGCAGTTCTTC. This sequence encodes CATSRPNHEQFF.

This sequence joins TRBV10-3 and TRBJ2-3, with D possibly being TRBD1 or TRBD2 (5 bases each). Germline V gene sequence: CDR1 ENHRY, CDR2 SYGVKD. The CDR3 runs 17 residues. Deletions cut 0 bases from V and 2 bases from J, with 15 bases between. CDR3 DNA: TGTGCCATCAGTGAGTCGATCGGGGCTAGGGACACAGATACGCAGTATTTT. Encoded protein: CAISESIGARDTDTQYF.

V usage is TRBV5-1 and J usage is TRBJ2-7; TRBD1 agrees at 8 bases. The ends lost 6 bases at V and 0 bases at J; junction bases unmatched: 8. CDR3 size: 15 residues. Germline loops: CDR1 SGHRS, CDR2 YFSETQ. As DNA, the CDR3 is TGCGCCAGCACCGGGACAGGTCTAAGCTCCTACGAGCAGTACTTC. It specifies CASTGTGLSSYEQYF. Variable domain in full (rest from reference TRBV5-1 and TRBJ2-7): KAGVTQTPRYLIKTRGQQVTLSCSPISGHRSVSWYQQTPGQGLQFLFEYFSETQRNKGNFPGRFSGRQFSNSRSEMNVSTLELGDSALYLCASTGTGLSSYEQYFGPGTRLTVT.

There are a few counts of this clonotype. The V and J genes are TRBV3-1 and TRBJ1-2; no definite D call. Germline lookup yields CDR1 LGHDT and CDR2 YNNKEL (reference sequence). Trimming shortened V by 0 bases and J by 4 bases, and 15 bases separated the two germline ends. The CDR3 is 16 residues long. The CDR3 DNA follows: TGTGCCAGCAGCCAAGATATTCGGGGTCTGGGCTATGGCTACACCTTC. Translated, it gives CASSQDIRGLGYGYTF.

The chain employs TRBV29-1 and TRBJ1-1; D might be TRBD1 (5 bases). Germline-derived CDR1 and CDR2 are SQVTM and ANQGSEA. V lost 1 base and J 5 bases, leaving 14 bases between the germline ends. The CDR3 spans 14 residues. The CDR3 coding sequence is TGCAGCGTTGAAGGCTCTATGAGGGGAACTGAAGCTTTCTTT. Its protein is CSVEGSMRGTEAFF.

The chain links TRBV20-1 to TRBJ2-7; 7 positions match TRBD1. V shed 0 bases and J 5 bases; nucleotides not matched to a gene: 1. CDR3 length: 12 amino acids. Germline assignment: CDR1 DFQATT and CDR2 SNEGSKA (reference sequence). This chain's CDR3 is CSARDDRDEQYF. The CDR3 region has the DNA TGCAGTGCTAGAGATGACAGGGACGAGCAGTACTTC.